This paragraph covers one T cell receptor (beta chain) sequence. Its antigen remains unidentified. Naive CD8 cells were CD45RO-negative, positively selected for CCR7, excluding terminally differentiated effector memory CD45RA+ cells. These data belong to a study of shared clonotypes between healthy human individuals. On the study more broadly: Participating donors consisted of a couple of women and a few men aged 18 to 49. Study-level findings and limits: What limited the represented genetic and exposure-history diversity was the small number of donors. Naive CD4 clonotype sharing across several donors was around 5.5%.

Produced via immunoSEQ multiplex PCR; TCRdb's table is partial and in-frame only. Found here are under 700,000 clones, 85% to 95% of them singletons; the top ten hold around 0.11%. The sequence was obtained from a woman in her thirties in good health. Sequenced sample: naive CD8+ T cells sorted from blood.

The CDR3, as DNA: TGTGCCAGCAGTTACAACTACGAGCAGTACTTC. It translates to CASSYNYEQYF. The V call is TRBV27, the J call TRBJ2-7, with no clear D. Trimming cost V 4 bases and J 3 bases, with 4 bases left between them. This CDR3 spans 11 amino acids. Looked up from germline, CDR1 is MNHEY and CDR2 is SMNVEV (reference sequence).